A selection of T cell receptor beta chains follows, all from one sample in a study of tumor-infiltrating lymphocytes in oesophageal squamous cell carcinoma. TCRdb passed the PCR reads through MiXCR, listing each CDR3 protein once. The repertoire holds more than 10,000 distinct CDR3 sequences, with approximately 52% as singletons. The sequencing input was esophageal tumor tissue. The receptors derive from a female donor with esophageal squamous cell carcinoma. The CDR3 runs from the conserved cysteine through the conserved F or W. The D gene is left open where the match is weak. Clone size, where shown, is once, few, many, or a class for clones that have expanded.

d_call	j_call	v_call	clone_size	cdr3_nt	cdr3_aa
NA	TRBJ1-4	TRBV7-2	NA	TGTGCCAGCAGCTTAGCACAGGGAGGCGAAAAACTGTTTTTT	CASSLAQGGEKLFF
TRBD1	TRBJ2-5	TRBV7-9	NA	TGTGCCAGCAGCTTAGGGGGACAGAATCTGCAAGAGACCCAGTACTTC	CASSLGGQNLQETQYF
TRBD2	TRBJ2-7	TRBV6-1	NA	TGTGCCAGCAGTTCCCGGACTAGCGGGGGGAGGAACGAGCAGTACTTC	CASSSRTSGGRNEQYF
TRBD2	TRBJ2-2	TRBV24-1	many	TGTGCCACCAGTGATCCCTCGACAGGGGGGCCTAGCGGGAGGGCCACCGGGGAGCTGTTTTTT	CATSDPSTGGPSGRATGELFF
NA	TRBJ2-7	TRBV7-8	NA	TGTGCCAGCAGCCCCCCAAGGACAGCCAAATCCAGCTCCTACGAGCAGTACTTC	CASSPPRTAKSSSYEQYF
TRBD2	TRBJ2-2	TRBV5-4	many	TGTGCCAGCAGCCCCGATCAGCGGGGGAACACCGGGGAGCTGTTTTTT	CASSPDQRGNTGELFF
NA	TRBJ2-7	TRBV7-7	once	TGTGCTAGCAGCTTCTCCCCCGACCACAATGAGCAGTACTTC	CASSFSPDHNEQYF
TRBD2	TRBJ2-7	TRBV7-8	NA	TGTGCCAGCAGCGTTAGCGGGGGGCAGTACTTC	CASSVSGGQYF
NA	TRBJ2-2	TRBV7-6	NA	TGTGCCAGCAGCTTTACTATTAACACCGGGGAGCTGTTTTTT	CASSFTINTGELFF
TRBD2	TRBJ2-1	TRBV7-3	many	TGTGCCAGCAGCTTATCCTGGACTAGCGGGGGCAATGAGCAGTTCTTC	CASSLSWTSGGNEQFF
NA	TRBJ2-1	TRBV12-3/TRBV12-4	NA	TGTGCCAGCAGTCCCGGACAATACAATGAGCAGTTCTTC	CASSPGQYNEQFF
TRBD1	TRBJ2-1	TRBV7-3	NA	TGTGCCAGCAGCTTAACGTACAGGGGCGATGAGCAGTTCTTC	CASSLTYRGDEQFF
NA	TRBJ2-5	TRBV10-2	NA	TGCGCCAGCAGTGAAGTCGGGGAGACCCAGTACTTC	CASSEVGETQYF
TRBD1	TRBJ2-7	TRBV7-9	NA	TGTGCCAGCAGCTCAGGGGGTGGCAGCGCAGGGTCCCACGAGCAGTACTTC	CASSSGGGSAGSHEQYF
TRBD2	TRBJ2-1	TRBV11-1	NA	TGTGCCAGCAGCTTAACCCCTAGCGGGGACAGCTCCTACAATGAGCAGTTCTTC	CASSLTPSGDSSYNEQFF
TRBD2	TRBJ2-7	TRBV4-1	NA	TGCGCCAGCAGCCAAGAGTGGCGGGGGTACTACGAGCAGTACTTC	CASSQEWRGYYEQYF
TRBD1	TRBJ2-5	TRBV12-3/TRBV12-4	once	TGTGCCAGCAACGAATGGGGACAGCAAGAGACCCAGTACTTC	CASNEWGQQETQYF
NA	TRBJ2-5	TRBV20-1	few	TGCAGTGCTAGAGACCGCCAGCGGAAGACCCAGTACTTC	CSARDRQRKTQYF
TRBD2	TRBJ2-1	TRBV7-6	NA	TGTGCCAGCAGCTCGAGACAAGGGGGTAGCGGGAGCCACGAGCAGTACTTT	CASSSRQGGSGSHEQYF
TRBD2	TRBJ2-7	TRBV7-2	NA	TGTGCCAGCAGCTCCGGACTAGGACTCTCCTACGAGCAGTACTTC	CASSSGLGLSYEQYF
NA	TRBJ2-1	TRBV6-6	NA	TGTGCCAGCAGTTATCGAGGGAGGAATTCCTACAATGAGCAGTTCTTC	CASSYRGRNSYNEQFF
NA	TRBJ1-2	TRBV6-4	few	TGTGCCAGCAGTGACTCGATGGGACGCTATGGCTACACCTTC	CASSDSMGRYGYTF
NA	TRBJ1-2	TRBV25-1	NA	TGTGCCAGCAGTGAAGAAGGAGGGTTTTTTGGCTACACCTTC	CASSEEGGFFGYTF
NA	TRBJ2-3	TRBV7-9	few	TGTGCCAGCAGCTTAAGGGGGGTTAGCACAGATACGCAGTATTTT	CASSLRGVSTDTQYF
NA	TRBJ2-4	TRBV5-1	NA	TGCGCCAGCAGCTTGGTTGCAGGGGCCCTTGGGGAGCAGTACTTC	CASSLVAGALGEQYF
TRBD2	TRBJ2-7	TRBV7-2	NA	TGTGCCAGCAGCCAGGGGACTAGCGTTTCCGAGCAGTACTTC	CASSQGTSVSEQYF
NA	TRBJ1-5	TRBV7-2	medium-sized	TGTGCCAGCAGCCCGCGGCCCGCGGGGCCCCAGCATTTT	CASSPRPAGPQHF
NA	TRBJ2-1	TRBV12-3/TRBV12-4	NA	TGTGCCAGCAGTTTTCAGACAGACAATGAGCAGTTCTTC	CASSFQTDNEQFF
NA	TRBJ2-5	TRBV11-2	NA	TGTGCCAGCAGCTTAGAGTTCCAGTCCCAAGAGACCCAGTACTTC	CASSLEFQSQETQYF
NA	TRBJ1-1	TRBV7-3	medium-sized	TGTGCCAGCAGCCCAGGGAGGGGAAACACTGAAGCTTTCTTT	CASSPGRGNTEAFF
TRBD2	TRBJ2-1	TRBV12-3/TRBV12-4	NA	TGTGCCAGCAGTCCTTCACTAGCGGGAGGCCCCTTAGGAGAGCAGTTCTTC	CASSPSLAGGPLGEQFF
NA	TRBJ2-3	TRBV7-7	many	TGTGCTAGCAGCTTAAGCGGCACAGATACGCAGTATTTT	CASSLSGTDTQYF
TRBD2	TRBJ2-5	TRBV20-1	NA	TGCAGTGCTATTAGCGGGGTGGCCCAAGAGACCCAGTACTTC	CSAISGVAQETQYF